The entry below gives a single T cell receptor beta chain sequence along with its context. Its antigen is currently unknown. Clones were sequenced by immunoSEQ multiplex PCR, and TCRdb holds only the in-frame ones, with some missing. The sample carries over 90,000 clones, about 87% recorded once. Healthy donors had no documented immune events, such as infections, while sampled. These data are taken from a study of identifying expanded T cells in peripheral blood. The germline CDR1 and CDR2 sequences are SGDLS and YYNGEE. The CDR3 runs 15 residues. The V gene end was trimmed by 2 bases and the J gene end by 0 bases; junction bases not matched to a gene: 1. General study findings and limits: Two-week clone count variance significantly increased as total template count grew.

The sequence was obtained from a person between 18 and 70 years old in good health. Source material: blood. The rearrangement uses TRBV9 and TRBJ2-1; 8 bases align to TRBD2. In nucleotides, the CDR3 is TGTGCCAGCAGCGTTGCGGGGGGCTCCTACAATGAGCAGTTCTTC. Protein sequence: CASSVAGGSYNEQFF.